These 28 T cell receptor beta chains share one sample of origin, sequenced in a study of CD8 T cells in Susac syndrome. A quantity of roughly 0.5 to 1 ug RNA underwent reverse transcription using random hexamers. TCRdb processed the immunoSEQ multiplex PCR reads anew with MiXCR; each CDR3 protein has one entry. The sample contains 150,000 to 250,000 distinct CDR3 sequences, around 96% of which appear only once. The sample consisted of CD4+ T cells from PBMCs. These receptors were obtained from a human donor with multiple sclerosis.

This chain uses TRBV6-1 with TRBJ2-7; the D is unclear. The germline gives CDR1 MNHNS, CDR2 SASEGT. The V and J ends lost 10 bases and 3 bases respectively, with 13 bases between them. The CDR3 is 12 amino acids. CDR3 in amino acids: CATNPLDYEQYF. The DNA for the CDR3 is TGTGCCACCAACCCCTTGGACTACGAGCAGTACTTC.

The chain couples TRBV20-1 to TRBJ2-2; 10 nucleotides align to TRBD1. CDR3 length: 14 amino acids. Per germline, CDR1 DFQATT and CDR2 SNEGSKA (reference sequence). V trimming: 6 bases; J trimming: 6 bases; junction bases outside the gene matches: 7. CDR3 protein: CSARQGAGSGELFF. The CDR3 nucleotides are TGCAGTGCACGACAGGGGGCAGGATCCGGGGAGCTGTTTTTT.

The chain recombines TRBV20-1 with TRBJ2-5, with TRBD2 matching over 10 bases. Germline trimming cut 6 bases from V and 3 bases from J; bases unmatched to any gene: 7. The CDR3 spans 14 residues. CDR1 is DFQATT and CDR2 is SNEGSKA in the germline V gene (reference sequence). In nucleotides, the CDR3 is TGCAGTGCAGCAATAGGACTAGCGGAAGAGACCCAGTACTTC. It is translated as CSAAIGLAEETQYF.

The chain recombines TRBV20-1 with TRBJ2-7, with TRBD2 identical over 7 bases. Germline CDR1 reads DFQATT; CDR2 reads SNEGSKA (reference sequence). This CDR3 has 15 amino acids. Trimming at V came to 3 bases and at J to 0 bases, leaving 8 bases not matched to a gene. Here the CDR3 reads CSASLAAIFSYEQYF. CDR3 coding DNA: TGCAGTGCTAGCCTAGCGGCTATCTTCTCCTACGAGCAGTACTTC.

The V call is TRBV27, the J call TRBJ2-7, with D possibly matching TRBD1 (6 bases). Trimming left V 5 bases short and J 6 bases short, with 17 bases between. Germline V gene data show CDR1 as MNHEY and CDR2 as SMNVEV (reference sequence). This CDR3 has 14 amino acids. This chain's CDR3 is CASSPRDMHPEQYF. CDR3 sequence (DNA): TGTGCCAGCAGTCCCCGGGACATGCACCCCGAGCAGTACTTC.

This rearrangement joins TRBV3-1 to TRBJ1-2; a weak D match, TRBD1 (5 bases). CDR1 and CDR2 from the germline V gene are LGHDT and YNNKEL (reference sequence). The CDR3 is 13 residues long. The V end was cut by 4 bases, the J end by 2 bases, with 8 bases between. DNA for the CDR3: TGTGCCAGCAGCCCGGACATGAACTATGGCTACACCTTC. Its translation: CASSPDMNYGYTF.

V gene TRBV11-2 combines with J gene TRBJ2-5; D gene ambiguous. There are 12 residues in the CDR3. Trimming shortened V by 1 base and J by 5 bases, and 5 bases separated the two germline ends. Per germline, CDR1 SGHAT and CDR2 FQNNGV. CDR3 in DNA: TGTGCCAGCAGCTTAGTGGCGGAGACCCAGTACTTC. It specifies CASSLVAETQYF.

The chain joins TRBV12-3 or TRBV12-4 to TRBJ2-7; D not certain. The V end lost 3 bases, the J end lost 2 bases, and 11 bases lay between the germline ends. The length of the CDR3 is 14 residues. The CDR3 spells CASSLPEIPYEQYF. CDR3 coding DNA: TGTGCCAGCAGTTTGCCAGAGATTCCCTACGAGCAGTACTTC.

The J gene is TRBJ2-3, the V gene TRBV4-2; 9 bases agree with TRBD2. Trimming at V came to 0 bases and at J to 6 bases, leaving 4 bases not matched to a gene. This CDR3 has 15 amino acids. CDR1 is LGHNA and CDR2 is YNFKEQ in the germline V gene. For the CDR3, the DNA is TGTGCCAGCAGCCAAGAATTAGCGGGGGTTGATACGCAGTATTTT. It specifies CASSQELAGVDTQYF.

This clonotype was observed a single time. The chain links TRBV20-1 to TRBJ2-1, with D possibly matching TRBD2 (5 bases). Germline V CDR1 and CDR2: DFQATT, SNEGSKA (reference sequence). The V end was cut by 0 bases, the J end by 6 bases, with 12 bases between. The CDR3 has 14 amino acids. CDR3 sequence (DNA): TGCAGTGCTAGAGATCTGAGCGGCGGCAATGAGCAGTTCTTC. Translating gives CSARDLSGGNEQFF.

The gene calls are TRBV20-1 and TRBJ2-7; TRBD2 might be the D (6 bases). This CDR3 has 12 amino acids. CDR1 is DFQATT and CDR2 is SNEGSKA in the germline V gene (reference sequence). Here the CDR3 reads CSMGLPRREQYF. DNA for the CDR3: TGCAGCATGGGACTGCCGCGCCGCGAGCAGTACTTC.

The rearrangement links TRBV20-1 to TRBJ2-7; D gene uncertain. Germline V gives CDR1 DFQATT, CDR2 SNEGSKA (reference sequence). Trimming removed 6 bases at V and 2 bases at J, with 14 bases between. The CDR3 is 13 residues long. The CDR3 spells CSANIMGTYEQYF. The CDR3 region has the DNA TGCAGTGCCAACATTATGGGAACCTACGAGCAGTACTTC.

V is TRBV2 and J is TRBJ1-5, with D possibly TRBD1 on 5 matching bases. The V and J ends lost 5 bases and 7 bases respectively, with 12 bases between them. Germline V gene lookup returns CDR1 SNHLY and CDR2 FYNNEI. This CDR3 region has 13 residues. The chain's CDR3 is CASSTRGRQPQHF. CDR3 coding DNA: TGTGCCAGCAGTACTAGGGGTAGGCAGCCCCAGCATTTT.

DNA for the CDR3: TGCAGTGCTAAAACAGGGGGACAAGAGACCCAGTACTTC. It codes for CSAKTGGQETQYF. This chain connects TRBV20-1 to TRBJ2-5; TRBD1 agrees at 8 bases. Germline V gene data show CDR1 as DFQATT and CDR2 as SNEGSKA (reference sequence). The V segment lost 4 bases and the J segment 2 bases; nucleotides outside the gene matches: 3. CDR3 size: 13 residues.

CDR3 protein: CASRRASAKEKLFF. The CDR3 DNA is TGTGCCAGCAGACGGGCTTCGGCAAAGGAAAAACTGTTTTTT. The chain combines TRBV3-1 with TRBJ1-4; D is unresolved. The germline V gene encodes CDR1 LGHDT and CDR2 YNNKEL (reference sequence). This CDR3 is built from 14 residues. V lost 6 bases and J 8 bases, leaving 16 bases between the germline ends. Using reference TRBV3-1 and TRBJ1-4 for the parts outside the CDR3, the full variable domain is DTAVSQTPKYLVTQMGNDKSIKCEQNLGHDTMYWYKQDSKKFLKIMFSYNNKELIINETVPNRFSPKSPDKAHLNLHINSLELGDSAVYFCASRRASAKEKLFFGSGTQLSVL.

The chain combines TRBV9 with TRBJ2-1; TRBD2 matches 11 bases. The V segment lost 0 bases and the J segment 8 bases; nucleotides outside the gene matches: 10. Germline V lookup: CDR1 SGDLS, CDR2 YYNGEE. This CDR3 contains 17 residues. CDR3 sequence: CASSVGNSGGAMDEQFF. CDR3 in DNA: TGTGCCAGCAGCGTAGGAAATAGCGGGGGGGCTATGGATGAGCAGTTCTTC.

This sequence joins TRBV9 and TRBJ2-5; TRBD2 might be the D (5 bases). V was cut by 3 bases and J by 5 bases, with 14 bases left in between. The CDR3 contains 14 residues. Germline CDR1 SGDLS, CDR2 YYNGEE. CDR3 residues: CASSAAGVVETQYF. CDR3 coding DNA: TGTGCCAGCAGCGCGGCGGGCGTGGTCGAGACCCAGTACTTC.

In this sample, this clonotype turned up once. The chain has TRBV20-1 and TRBJ2-1, with TRBD2 matching over 9 bases. This CDR3 is 13 amino acids long. Per the germline V gene, CDR1 is DFQATT and CDR2 is SNEGSKA (reference sequence). J gave up 15 bases and V 6 bases, and 15 bases lay outside the gene matches. The CDR3 sequence: CSAAQLAGGRLFF. Here the CDR3 DNA reads TGCAGTGCCGCACAACTAGCGGGCGGGCGGTTGTTCTTC.

The chain couples TRBV30 to TRBJ1-1, with D unresolved. CDR1 is GTSNPN, CDR2 SVGIG, per germline (reference sequence). This CDR3 region has 11 residues. V gave up 5 bases and J gave up 8 bases, with 12 bases separating them. Here the CDR3 reads CAWSPGLEAFF. CDR3 DNA: TGTGCCTGGTCCCCGGGTCTGGAAGCTTTCTTT.

This chain connects TRBV20-1 to TRBJ1-2; 8 nucleotides align to TRBD1. The CDR3 consists of 17 residues. V was pared by 3 bases and J by 4 bases, with 16 bases of the junction left unmatched. Germline V gene data show CDR1 as DFQATT and CDR2 as SNEGSKA (reference sequence). As DNA, the CDR3 is TGCAGTGCTAGGAGCCCCGACGGGCAGGGGGCCAGCTATGGCTACACCTTC. Translation gives CSARSPDGQGASYGYTF.

The genes are TRBV6-2 or TRBV6-3 and TRBJ2-7, with a possible D match to TRBD2 (6 bases). CDR3 length: 12 amino acids. Germline V gene sequence: CDR1 MNHEY, CDR2 SVGEGT. The V gene lost 5 bases and the J gene lost 7 bases, with 12 bases spanning the gap. CDR3 sequence reads: CASSSRAGEQYF. The CDR3 nucleotides read TGTGCCAGCAGTAGCAGGGCGGGAGAGCAGTACTTC.

The V and J genes are TRBV3-1 and TRBJ2-5; D not certain. V was cut by 0 bases and J by 3 bases, with 2 bases left in between. Germline V lookup: CDR1 LGHDT, CDR2 YNNKEL (reference sequence). The CDR3 totals 12 residues. The CDR3 here is CASSQDEETQYF. CDR3 nucleotide sequence: TGTGCCAGCAGCCAAGATGAAGAGACCCAGTACTTC.

The V call is TRBV30, the J call TRBJ2-3, with D possibly being TRBD1 (6 bases). CDR3 length: 12 residues. Germline V gene data show CDR1 as GTSNPN and CDR2 as SVGIG (reference sequence). Trimming left V 6 bases short and J 6 bases short, with 13 bases between. For the CDR3, the DNA is TGTGCCTGCTCTAGGGGGTTCGATACGCAGTATTTT. Translation gives CACSRGFDTQYF. Together with reference TRBV30 and TRBJ2-3, the CDR3 gives the full variable domain: SQTIHQWPATLVQPVGSPLSLECTVEGTSNPNLYWYRQAAGRGLQLLFYSVGIGQISSEVPQNLSASRPQDRQFILSSKKLLLSDSGFYLCACSRGFDTQYFGPGTRLTVL.

This chain links TRBV18 with TRBJ2-1; 10 nucleotides match TRBD2. The V gene's germline CDR1 is KGHSH and CDR2 LQKENI. The CDR3 covers 15 residues. Trimming took 1 base from V and 8 from J; bases not matched to a gene: 5. This chain's CDR3 is CASSPQSGRADEQFF. The DNA of the CDR3 is TGTGCCAGCTCACCACAGAGCGGGAGGGCCGATGAGCAGTTCTTC.

The CDR3 loop reads CASSVRQGGGTLHF. CDR3 in DNA: TGTGCCAGCAGCGTTCGACAGGGCGGGGGGACCCTCCACTTT. J is TRBJ1-6 and V is TRBV9; 7 bases agree with TRBD1. Germline V CDR1 and CDR2: SGDLS, YYNGEE. There are 14 residues in the CDR3. J gave up 14 bases and V 2 bases, and 10 bases lay outside the gene matches.

The CDR3 protein is CSVEGLGSATQYF. DNA for the CDR3: TGCAGCGTTGAAGGGCTGGGCTCGGCGACGCAGTATTTT. This chain joins TRBV29-1 and TRBJ2-3, with D unclear. The germline V gene has CDR1 SQVTM and CDR2 ANQGSEA. The V and J ends lost 1 base and 9 bases respectively, with 14 bases between them. The CDR3 length is 13 residues.

The J gene is TRBJ1-5, the V gene TRBV30, with D perhaps matching TRBD1 (5 bases). The V end was cut by 5 bases, the J end by 7 bases, with 15 bases between. This CDR3 comprises 13 residues. Germline-derived CDR1 and CDR2 are GTSNPN and SVGIG (reference sequence). The chain's CDR3 is CAWAWTPGQPQHF. In nucleotides, the CDR3 is TGTGCCTGGGCGTGGACGCCAGGGCAGCCCCAGCATTTT.

This clonotype was seen only a few times. CDR3 residues: CASSATGDQPQHF. The CDR3, as DNA: TGTGCCAGCAGCGCCACGGGGGATCAGCCCCAGCATTTT. The chain is built from TRBV25-1 and TRBJ1-5, with TRBD1 as a possible D gene (5 bases). The CDR3 loop spans 13 amino acids. CDR1 is MGHDK and CDR2 is SYGVNS in the germline V gene. Between the trimmed V and J ends, which lost 6 bases and 5 bases, there was a span of 11 bases.